A selection of T cell receptor beta chains follows, all from one sample in a study of blood T cell repertoires in COVID-19. Sequencing used immunoSEQ multiplex PCR; TCRdb keeps in-frame clones, though not all of them. This sample yields 310,000 or so clones, of which 90% are seen a single time; 0.95% to 1.2% belongs to the top ten. Sequencing input: PBMCs or T cells enriched from blood (not recorded which). The receptors were gathered from a woman younger than 45 who had recovered from COVID-19. Both conserved end residues are part of each CDR3. The order of the fields is CDR3 protein, CDR3 DNA, V gene, clone size, D gene, J gene. A D gene is named only where the DNA matches it firmly. Clone size is given for some rows only: seen once, a few or many times, or a class if the clone is expanded.

CDR3: CASSGYSGINTGELFF
DNA: TGTGCCAGCAGCGGTTATAGCGGGATTAACACCGGGGAGCTGTTTTTT
V: TRBV9
size: few
D: TRBD2
J: TRBJ2-2

CDR3: CASSIGTSGYEQYF
DNA: TGTGCCAGCAGTATCGGGACTAGCGGGTACGAGCAGTACTTC
V: TRBV27
size: .
D: TRBD2
J: TRBJ2-7

CDR3: CASSRIGLAGDYNEQFF
DNA: TGTGCCAGCAGTCGGATCGGACTAGCGGGAGACTACAATGAGCAGTTCTTC
V: TRBV27
size: .
D: TRBD2
J: TRBJ2-1

CDR3: CASSVSGSGANVLTF
DNA: TGTGCCAGCAGTGTATCAGGCTCTGGGGCCAACGTCCTGACTTTC
V: TRBV28
size: once
D: .
J: TRBJ2-6

CDR3: CASLAGDRGGGETQYF
DNA: TGCGCCAGCCTAGCAGGGGACAGGGGTGGGGGCGAGACCCAGTACTTC
V: TRBV5-1
size: once
D: TRBD1
J: TRBJ2-5

CDR3: CASSYDLAGVANEQFF
DNA: TGTGCCAGCAGTTATGACCTCGCGGGAGTTGCCAATGAGCAGTTCTTC
V: TRBV6-5
size: .
D: TRBD2
J: TRBJ2-1

CDR3: CASSQAGFGTDTQYF
DNA: TGCGCCAGCAGCCAAGCGGGATTCGGCACAGATACGCAGTATTTT
V: TRBV4-1
size: .
D: .
J: TRBJ2-3

CDR3: CASSQAQVNTEAFF
DNA: TGTGCCAGCAGCCAAGCACAGGTGAACACTGAAGCTTTCTTT
V: TRBV14
size: .
D: .
J: TRBJ1-1

CDR3: CASSQRDSPVNTIYF
DNA: TGTGCCAGCAGCCAAAGAGACAGCCCCGTAAACACCATATATTTT
V: TRBV7-2
size: .
D: .
J: TRBJ1-3

CDR3: CASRRLAGGYEQYF
DNA: TGTGCCAGCAGGCGACTAGCGGGAGGCTACGAGCAGTACTTC
V: TRBV28
size: .
D: TRBD2
J: TRBJ2-7

CDR3: CASSLVGQNNEKLFF
DNA: TGTGCCAGCAGCTTAGTTGGGCAGAATAATGAAAAACTGTTTTTT
V: TRBV7-2
size: .
D: .
J: TRBJ1-4

CDR3: CSGLLDTSYEQYF
DNA: TGCAGCGGGCTTTTGGACACCTCCTACGAGCAGTACTTC
V: TRBV29-1
size: .
D: .
J: TRBJ2-7

CDR3: CSAILREKLFF
DNA: TGCAGTGCTATCCTCAGGGAAAAACTGTTTTTT
V: TRBV20-1
size: .
D: .
J: TRBJ1-4

CDR3: CASSLETHGQYF
DNA: TGCGCCAGCAGCTTGGAAACTCACGGGCAGTACTTC
V: TRBV5-1
size: once
D: .
J: TRBJ2-7

CDR3: CASSYVAGSYNEQFF
DNA: TGTGCCAGCAGTTACGTAGCGGGGTCTTACAATGAGCAGTTCTTC
V: TRBV6-2/TRBV6-3
size: .
D: TRBD2
J: TRBJ2-1

CDR3: CAWSARGEKLFF
DNA: TGTGCCTGGAGTGCTCGGGGTGAAAAACTGTTTTTT
V: TRBV30
size: .
D: .
J: TRBJ1-4

CDR3: CASSSGGASSYNEQFF
DNA: TGTGCCAGCAGCTCGGGGGGGGCGAGCTCCTACAATGAGCAGTTCTTC
V: TRBV7-8
size: .
D: TRBD2
J: TRBJ2-1

CDR3: CASSLLNRNQPQHF
DNA: TGTGCCAGCAGCCTCCTGAACAGAAATCAGCCCCAGCATTTT
V: TRBV5-6
size: once
D: .
J: TRBJ1-5

CDR3: CASSPENPGYQPQHF
DNA: TGTGCCAGCAGCCCAGAAAACCCAGGGTATCAGCCCCAGCATTTT
V: TRBV4-2
size: .
D: .
J: TRBJ1-5

CDR3: CSASLTGVSSPLHF
DNA: TGCAGTGCTAGTCTGACAGGGGTGAGTTCACCCCTCCACTTT
V: TRBV20-1
size: .
D: TRBD1
J: TRBJ1-6

CDR3: CASSQDSLAGQGARETQYF
DNA: TGCGCCAGCAGCCAAGATTCCCTCGCGGGACAGGGGGCCCGAGAGACCCAGTACTTC
V: TRBV4-1
size: .
D: TRBD1
J: TRBJ2-5

CDR3: CASSDPQGAPGYTF
DNA: TGTGCCAGCAGTGATCCCCAGGGGGCGCCTGGCTACACCTTC
V: TRBV2
size: .
D: TRBD1
J: TRBJ1-2

CDR3: CASSFRPSGGDTEAFF
DNA: TGTGCCAGCAGTTTTCGGCCCTCGGGGGGAGACACTGAAGCTTTCTTT
V: TRBV28
size: .
D: .
J: TRBJ1-1

CDR3: CASSLVWGGEQPQHF
DNA: TGTGCCAGCAGCTTAGTTTGGGGAGGGGAACAGCCCCAGCATTTT
V: TRBV7-2
size: once
D: .
J: TRBJ1-5

CDR3: CASSLGNRGPTEAFF
DNA: TGTGCCAGCAGCTTGGGCAACAGGGGCCCCACTGAAGCTTTCTTT
V: TRBV5-4
size: .
D: TRBD1
J: TRBJ1-1

CDR3: CASSSTGGEGYGYTF
DNA: TGTGCCAGCAGCTCTACAGGGGGCGAGGGCTATGGCTACACCTTC
V: TRBV7-2
size: .
D: TRBD1
J: TRBJ1-2

CDR3: CASSLGGRGFYGYTF
DNA: TGTGCCAGCAGCTTAGGTGGCAGGGGGTTCTATGGCTACACCTTC
V: TRBV7-2
size: few
D: TRBD1
J: TRBJ1-2

CDR3: CASSVGPSKNIQYF
DNA: TGTGCCAGCAGCGTAGGGCCTAGCAAAAACATTCAGTACTTC
V: TRBV9
size: .
D: .
J: TRBJ2-4

CDR3: CASSRSLAGPYEQYF
DNA: TGTGCCAGCAGCCGTAGCCTAGCGGGTCCCTACGAGCAGTACTTC
V: TRBV28
size: .
D: TRBD2
J: TRBJ2-7

CDR3: CASSRASSGEHRETQYF
DNA: TGTGCTAGCAGCCGAGCCTCTAGCGGGGAGCACCGGGAGACCCAGTACTTC
V: TRBV7-7
size: .
D: TRBD2
J: TRBJ2-5

CDR3: CASSLSLAGATGELFF
DNA: TGCGCCAGCAGCTTGTCACTAGCGGGAGCCACCGGGGAGCTGTTTTTT
V: TRBV5-1
size: .
D: TRBD2
J: TRBJ2-2

CDR3: CASSEGQGKPNTEAFF
DNA: TGTGCCAGCAGCGAGGGACAGGGCAAACCGAACACTGAAGCTTTCTTT
V: TRBV7-9
size: once
D: TRBD1
J: TRBJ1-1

CDR3: CASIATGSNTRNTDTQYF
DNA: TGTGCCAGCATAGCGACAGGGTCAAACACACGAAACACAGATACGCAGTATTTT
V: TRBV27
size: .
D: TRBD1
J: TRBJ2-3

CDR3: CASRASGAYNEQFF
DNA: TGTGCCAGCAGGGCTAGCGGAGCCTACAATGAGCAGTTCTTC
V: TRBV28
size: .
D: TRBD2
J: TRBJ2-1

CDR3: CASSSSGTNDNEQFF
DNA: TGTGCCAGCAGCTCTTCCGGGACTAACGACAATGAGCAGTTCTTC
V: TRBV7-9
size: .
D: TRBD2
J: TRBJ2-1

CDR3: CASSLGRAAILSEKLFF
DNA: TGCGCCAGCAGCTTGGGCAGGGCAGCTATCCTCAGTGAAAAACTGTTTTTT
V: TRBV5-1
size: once
D: .
J: TRBJ1-4

CDR3: CASSIRTGFVETQYF
DNA: TGTGCCAGTAGTATCAGGACAGGGTTTGTGGAGACCCAGTACTTC
V: TRBV19
size: .
D: TRBD1
J: TRBJ2-5

CDR3: CASSLSIAGEETQYF
DNA: TGTGCCAGCAGTTTATCCATAGCGGGAGAAGAGACCCAGTACTTC
V: TRBV28
size: .
D: TRBD2
J: TRBJ2-5

CDR3: CASSLYGGRAYEQYF
DNA: TGTGCCAGCAGCTTGTATGGTGGGAGGGCCTACGAGCAGTACTTC
V: TRBV5-4
size: .
D: TRBD2
J: TRBJ2-7

CDR3: CASSIVTGGEQFF
DNA: TGTGCCAGTAGTATAGTTACAGGGGGTGAGCAGTTCTTC
V: TRBV19
size: .
D: TRBD1
J: TRBJ2-1

CDR3: CASSAWDRVDTEAFF
DNA: TGTGCCAGCAGCGCTTGGGACAGGGTGGACACTGAAGCTTTCTTT
V: TRBV9
size: .
D: TRBD1
J: TRBJ1-1

CDR3: CATRPGTGAAFF
DNA: TGTGCCACCCGACCGGGGACAGGGGCGGCTTTCTTT
V: TRBV19
size: .
D: TRBD1
J: TRBJ1-1

CDR3: CASSRTSGMYEQYF
DNA: TGTGCCAGCAGTCGGACTAGCGGGATGTACGAGCAGTACTTC
V: TRBV6-2/TRBV6-3
size: .
D: TRBD2
J: TRBJ2-7

CDR3: CASSQDITQPQHF
DNA: TGTGCCAGCAGCCAAGATATCACACAGCCCCAGCATTTT
V: TRBV3-1/TRBV3-2
size: .
D: .
J: TRBJ1-5

CDR3: CASSLRVYEQYF
DNA: TGTGCCAGCAGTCTCCGGGTCTACGAGCAGTACTTC
V: TRBV28
size: .
D: .
J: TRBJ2-7

CDR3: CASKDSPTAYEQYF
DNA: TGTGCCAGTAAGGACAGCCCCACCGCCTACGAGCAGTACTTC
V: TRBV19
size: .
D: .
J: TRBJ2-7

CDR3: CASRGTGVGKLFF
DNA: TGTGCCAGCCGAGGGACAGGGGTTGGAAAACTGTTTTTT
V: TRBV7-9
size: .
D: TRBD1
J: TRBJ1-4

CDR3: CSVAAGAGYQPQHF
DNA: TGCAGCGTCGCGGCGGGGGCAGGATATCAGCCCCAGCATTTT
V: TRBV29-1
size: .
D: .
J: TRBJ1-5

CDR3: CASSRHGGDRGENQPQHF
DNA: TGTGCCAGCAGCCGTCATGGGGGTGACAGGGGAGAAAATCAGCCCCAGCATTTT
V: TRBV3-1/TRBV3-2
size: .
D: TRBD1
J: TRBJ1-5

CDR3: CASSLGVGMRNTEAFF
DNA: TGTGCCAGCAGCTTAGGGGTGGGCATGAGGAACACTGAAGCTTTCTTT
V: TRBV7-9
size: .
D: .
J: TRBJ1-1

CDR3: CASSEAGVVNEQFF
DNA: TGTGCCAGCAGTGAAGCGGGAGTCGTCAATGAGCAGTTCTTC
V: TRBV2
size: .
D: .
J: TRBJ2-1

CDR3: CASTPHTQRDEQFF
DNA: TGTGCCAGCACTCCCCACACGCAGCGGGATGAGCAGTTCTTC
V: TRBV28
size: .
D: .
J: TRBJ2-1